This record looks at one TCR beta chain sequence and its context. The antigen remains unidentified. The study drew its donors from healthy HIV-negative adults without recent acute infections or vaccinations. The CDR3 runs 14 residues. The V gene's germline CDR1 is SGHDT and CDR2 YYEEEE. V lost 4 bases and J lost 0, with 8 bases in between. These data are taken from a study of shared clonotypes between healthy human individuals. Study findings and constraints: Clonotype sharing among the donors was expected to vary with sequencing depth.

In the authors' workflow: ImmunoSEQ gave junction-only sequences without quality scores, so filtering differed. Some clones are missing from TCRdb's copy, which holds only in-frame ones; the method was immunoSEQ multiplex PCR. V, J and clone size reflect that table, while D and trimming were determined from the DNA. In the table there are under 2.5 million clones, roughly 92% of which are singletons. The sample comprised naive CD4+ T cells from PBMCs. As for subset: CD45RA+ positively selected. The clonotype was recovered from a man between 18 and 35 years old in good health. Some clones in this sample may be carry-over from other donors' samples. V is TRBV5-6 and J is TRBJ2-1; D is unclear. CDR3 in amino acids: CASSLPGSYNEQFF. The CDR3 DNA reads TGTGCCAGCAGCCTACCCGGCTCCTACAATGAGCAGTTCTTC.